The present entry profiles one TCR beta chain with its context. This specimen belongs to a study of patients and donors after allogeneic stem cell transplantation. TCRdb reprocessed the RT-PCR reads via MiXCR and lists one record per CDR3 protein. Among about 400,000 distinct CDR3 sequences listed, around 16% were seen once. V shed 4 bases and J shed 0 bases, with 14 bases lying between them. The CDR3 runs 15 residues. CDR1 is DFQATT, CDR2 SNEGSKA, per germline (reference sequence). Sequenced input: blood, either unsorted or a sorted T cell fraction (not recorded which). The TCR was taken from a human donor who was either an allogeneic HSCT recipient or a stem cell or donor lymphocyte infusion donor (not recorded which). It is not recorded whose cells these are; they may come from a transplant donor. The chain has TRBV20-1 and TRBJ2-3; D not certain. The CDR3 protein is CSAIVRGTSTDTQYF. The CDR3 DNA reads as TGCAGTGCTATCGTCCGCGGAACTAGCACAGATACGCAGTATTTT.